This entry describes one T cell receptor (beta chain). This sample is part of a study of blood T cell repertoires in COVID-19. Study-level information: The origin of the acute and convalescent COVID-19 samples was the United States, Italy and Spain. T cells, B-cell-depleted T cells, or PBMCs supplied cDNA or gDNA.

Original data processing: How many nucleated cells were present was estimated from reference gene primer amplification. Assay: immunoSEQ multiplex PCR; the TCRdb copy retains only in-frame clones and omits some. V and J calls plus clone size are reproduced from that table; the DNA served to infer D and trimming. The sample shows about 74,000 clones, roughly 90% of them seen only once. CDR3 length: 14 amino acids. The V end lost 4 bases, the J end lost 5 bases, and 14 bases lay between the germline ends. Germline CDR1 LGHDT, CDR2 YNNKEL (reference sequence). This chain links TRBV3-1 (or the pseudogene TRBV3-2) with TRBJ2-5; D is ambiguous. Sample: peripheral blood. This receptor was taken from a man aged 50 to 60 with acute or convalescent COVID-19. The CDR3 loop reads CASSPSPGYETQYF. The CDR3 nucleotides read TGTGCCAGCAGCCCCTCACCCGGGTATGAGACCCAGTACTTC.